The 23 T cell receptor beta chains presented below share a single source sample, sequenced in a study of cytomegalovirus exposure and HLA in healthy donors (TCRdb year 2017). To prepare the library, the immunoSEQ multiplex PCR assay was applied. A mixture of 60 forward primers for TCR Vbeta segments and 13 reverse primers for TCR Jbeta segments was used in the multiplex PCR. Sourced from immuneACCESS, this table was stored by TCRdb with only in-frame sequences that have V and J called. A share of the clones is absent; for the studies checked, an unresolved V gene accounts for under half, and the remainder has no known explanation. The sample table lists around 220,000 clones, around 79% of them with a count of one. 0.2% to 0.25% of the sample is taken by the ten largest. Sequenced sample: PBMCs. The receptors originated from a girl under 10 years old in good health and CMV-seronegative.

The CDR3 DNA follows: TGTGCCATCAGGAAGACAGAGATCTACGAGCAGTACTTC. Amino acid sequence: CAIRKTEIYEQYF. The chain recombines TRBV10-3 with TRBJ2-7, with D perhaps TRBD1 (5 bases). Germline V CDR1 and CDR2: ENHRY, SYGVKD. This CDR3 is built from 13 residues. With 6 bases removed from V and 3 bases from J, the gap between germline ends came to 12 bases.

The chain carries TRBV7-2 and TRBJ1-2; D perhaps matches TRBD1 (5 bases). Trimming took 6 bases from V and 4 from J, leaving 18 bases between them. The CDR3 contains 15 residues. Per germline, CDR1 SGHTA and CDR2 FQGNSA. The CDR3 spells CASSSRTRVGYGYTF. CDR3 sequence (DNA): TGTGCCAGCAGTTCACGAACCAGGGTGGGCTATGGCTACACCTTC.

The rearrangement uses TRBV6-1 and TRBJ1-2; D remains ambiguous. Trimming left V 8 bases short and J 8 bases short, with 9 bases between. Germline V gene sequence: CDR1 MNHNS, CDR2 SASEGT. The CDR3 consists of 10 residues. The CDR3 is CASRGGGYTF. CDR3 sequence (DNA): TGTGCCAGCCGGGGTGGCGGCTACACCTTC.

This clone was observed a handful of times. The chain recombines TRBV19 with TRBJ2-1; perhaps TRBD1 as D (6 bases). This CDR3 contains 12 residues. The germline V and J ends were trimmed by 7 bases and 3 bases, with 7 bases remaining between them. Germline CDR1 is LNHDA and CDR2 is SQIVND (reference sequence). The DNA of the CDR3 is TGTGCCAGTACAGGGGTCTACAATGAGCAGTTCTTC. Its protein product is CASTGVYNEQFF.

The chain joins TRBV30 to TRBJ2-7; the D gene is possibly TRBD2 (6 bases). The CDR3 spans 13 residues. The ends were cut back, 2 bases at V and 6 bases at J, with 14 bases in the middle. Germline assignment: CDR1 GTSNPN and CDR2 SVGIG (reference sequence). DNA of the CDR3: TGTGCCTGGAGTCTGGCTAGAGCGGGCGAGCAGTACTTC. Amino acid sequence: CAWSLARAGEQYF. The full variable domain, rest sourced from reference TRBV30 and TRBJ2-7, is SQTIHQWPATLVQPVGSPLSLECTVEGTSNPNLYWYRQAAGRGLQLLFYSVGIGQISSEVPQNLSASRPQDRQFILSSKKLLLSDSGFYLCAWSLARAGEQYFGPGTRLTVT.

V is TRBV18 and J is TRBJ2-7; 7 nucleotides align to TRBD1. CDR3 length: 15 amino acids. From germline, CDR1 is KGHSH and CDR2 LQKENI. V lost 4 bases to trimming and J lost 3 bases; unmatched junction nucleotides: 9. CDR3 region: CASSQAGTANYEQYF. CDR3 DNA sequence: TGTGCCAGCTCACAAGCCGGGACAGCGAACTACGAGCAGTACTTC. The whole variable domain, filled in from reference TRBV18 and TRBJ2-7, reads NAGVMQNPRHLVRRRGQEARLRCSPMKGHSHVYWYRQLPEEGLKFMVYLQKENIIDESGMPKERFSAEFPKEGPSILRIQQVVRGDSAAYFCASSQAGTANYEQYFGPGTRLTVT.

This chain connects TRBV19 to TRBJ2-6; the match to TRBD2 covers 12 bases. The CDR3 is 18 residues long. Trimming took 5 bases from V and 1 from J; bases not matched to a gene: 6. From germline, CDR1 is LNHDA and CDR2 SQIVND (reference sequence). As DNA, the CDR3 is TGTGCCAGTAGTCCCCGACTAGCGGGGGATTCTGGGGCCAACGTCCTGACTTTC. Translation: CASSPRLAGDSGANVLTF.

This clone was observed a single time. The V gene is TRBV19, the J gene TRBJ1-5; D perhaps matches TRBD1 (5 bases). CDR3 length equals 13 residues. The V gene's germline CDR1 is LNHDA and CDR2 SQIVND (reference sequence). Trimming shortened V by 10 bases and J by 5 bases, and 15 bases separated the two germline ends. In DNA, the CDR3 is TGTGCCATCGGGGGGTCGGTCCATCAGCCCCAGCATTTT. As protein: CAIGGSVHQPQHF.

The chain is built from TRBV19 and TRBJ1-1, with a weak D call TRBD1 (5 bases). This CDR3 comprises 11 residues. The V end lost 3 bases, the J end lost 10 bases, and 9 bases lay between the germline ends. Germline V gene lookup returns CDR1 LNHDA and CDR2 SQIVND (reference sequence). The CDR3 sequence is CASSMGGRAFF. DNA of the CDR3: TGTGCCAGTAGTATGGGGGGGAGAGCTTTCTTT.

The chain is built from TRBV5-1 and TRBJ2-4; possibly TRBD1 for D (6 bases). This CDR3 is 16 amino acids long. Germline assignment: CDR1 SGHRS and CDR2 YFSETQ. V was trimmed by 4 bases and J by 0 bases, leaving 14 bases between them. CDR3 nucleotides: TGCGCCAGCAGCGGCGGACAGCTTTTAGCCAAAAACATTCAGTACTTC. It specifies CASSGGQLLAKNIQYF. Together with reference TRBV5-1 and TRBJ2-4, the CDR3 gives the full variable domain: KAGVTQTPRYLIKTRGQQVTLSCSPISGHRSVSWYQQTPGQGLQFLFEYFSETQRNKGNFPGRFSGRQFSNSRSEMNVSTLELGDSALYLCASSGGQLLAKNIQYFGAGTRLSVL.

DNA of the CDR3: TGTGCCAGCAGCTCTACCGGGGGGAACAATGAGCAGTTCTTC. This sequence encodes CASSSTGGNNEQFF. The chain carries TRBV7-9 and TRBJ2-1; 7 bases align to TRBD2. Germline V gene lookup returns CDR1 SEHNR and CDR2 FQNEAQ (reference sequence). Unmatched junction bases numbered 5, after V lost 4 bases and J lost 5 bases. This CDR3 is 14 amino acids long. Combining the CDR3 with reference TRBV7-9 and TRBJ2-1 gives the whole variable domain DTGVSQNPRHKITKRGQNVTFRCDPISEHNRLYWYRQTLGQGPEFLTYFQNEAQLEKSRLLSDRFSAERPKGSFSTLEIQRTEQGDSAMYLCASSSTGGNNEQFFGPGTRLTVL.

The chain joins TRBV5-1 to TRBJ2-2, with TRBD2 identical over 14 bases. The CDR3 has 15 amino acids. The germline CDR1 and CDR2 sequences are SGHRS and YFSETQ. V trimming: 4 bases; J trimming: 7 bases; junction bases outside the gene matches: 3. The DNA of the CDR3 is TGCGCCAGCAGCACCGGACTAGCGGGAGGCGGGGAGCTGTTTTTT. Its protein is CASSTGLAGGGELFF. Together with reference TRBV5-1 and TRBJ2-2, the CDR3 gives the full variable domain: KAGVTQTPRYLIKTRGQQVTLSCSPISGHRSVSWYQQTPGQGLQFLFEYFSETQRNKGNFPGRFSGRQFSNSRSEMNVSTLELGDSALYLCASSTGLAGGGELFFGEGSRLTVL.

V usage is TRBV27 and J usage is TRBJ1-1; no reliable D call. Looked up from germline, CDR1 is MNHEY and CDR2 is SMNVEV (reference sequence). The CDR3 has 14 residues. V gave up 2 bases and J gave up 1 base, with 8 bases separating them. The CDR3 reads CASSLVASNTEAFF. CDR3 nucleotides: TGTGCCAGCAGTTTAGTGGCTTCGAACACTGAAGCTTTCTTT.

The V gene is TRBV6-5, the J gene TRBJ2-2; 9 bases map to TRBD1. Looked up from germline, CDR1 is MNHEY and CDR2 is SVGAGI. J gave up 7 bases and V 6 bases, and 9 bases lay outside the gene matches. The CDR3 sequence is 15 residues long. CDR3 sequence reads: CASRLDRGTDGELFF. CDR3 coding DNA: TGTGCCAGCAGACTCGACAGGGGGACGGACGGGGAGCTGTTTTTT.

V usage is TRBV13 and J usage is TRBJ2-7, with TRBD2 matching 16 bases. V shed 0 bases and J 5 bases; nucleotides not matched to a gene: 13. The germline V gene has CDR1 PRHDT and CDR2 FYEKMQ (reference sequence). This CDR3 comprises 20 residues. This CDR3 is CASSLGTPGTSGGASHEQYF. CDR3 nucleotide sequence: TGTGCCAGCAGCTTAGGGACTCCCGGGACTAGCGGGGGGGCCAGCCACGAGCAGTACTTC.

The chain has TRBV15 and TRBJ2-5; 10 bases match TRBD1. The assigned J gene may be wrong: the sequence end matches TRBJ2-7 better. CDR3 length: 15 amino acids. Germline assignment: CDR1 LNHNV and CDR2 YYDKDF (reference sequence). The CDR3 loop is CATSRRTGGRDEQYF. For the CDR3, the DNA is TGTGCCACCAGCAGGAGGACAGGGGGACGCGACGAGCAGTACTTC.

V is TRBV5-1 and J is TRBJ2-3; TRBD1 agrees at 7 bases. Trimming cost V 4 bases and J 1 base; bases outside gene matches: 9. There are 16 residues in the CDR3. From germline, CDR1 is SGHRS and CDR2 YFSETQ. The chain's CDR3 is CASSLGTAAGTDTQYF. For the CDR3, the DNA is TGCGCCAGCAGCCTCGGGACAGCCGCGGGCACAGATACGCAGTATTTT.

The chain joins TRBV5-1 to TRBJ2-1; D might be TRBD1 (7 bases). The ends were cut back, 7 bases at V and 9 bases at J, with 14 bases in the middle. Germline CDR1 is SGHRS and CDR2 is YFSETQ. This CDR3 region has 12 residues. The CDR3 spells CASATGRGEQFF. The CDR3 DNA is TGCGCCAGCGCGACAGGGCGGGGTGAGCAGTTCTTC.

The chain carries TRBV7-9 and TRBJ2-1, with D perhaps matching TRBD2 (6 bases). Germline V gene data show CDR1 as SEHNR and CDR2 as FQNEAQ (reference sequence). CDR3 length: 15 amino acids. The V and J ends lost 4 bases and 5 bases respectively, with 15 bases between them. CDR3 sequence (DNA): TGTGCCAGCAGCTCCGGGACTTGGAGAGACAATGAGCAGTTCTTC. Translating it yields CASSSGTWRDNEQFF.

The gene calls are TRBV7-3 and TRBJ1-1; 11 nucleotides agree with TRBD1. V lost 7 bases, J lost 13 bases, and 14 bases stayed unmatched. The CDR3 has 14 residues. The germline CDR1 and CDR2 sequences are SGHTA and FQGTGA. CDR3: CASNQLSLGQGVFF. DNA for the CDR3: TGTGCCAGCAACCAGCTTAGTCTGGGACAGGGGGTTTTCTTT.

The chain carries TRBV5-1 and TRBJ1-2, with TRBD1 matching over 8 bases. From germline, CDR1 is SGHRS and CDR2 YFSETQ. The V and J ends lost 3 bases and 3 bases, in that order; junction bases with no gene match: 7. The CDR3 is 15 amino acids. The CDR3 DNA reads TGCGCCAGCAGCTGGGCTGGACAGGGCTACTATGGCTACACCTTC. Translating gives CASSWAGQGYYGYTF.

This clone was detected only a few times. The chain has TRBV30 and TRBJ2-2, with D perhaps matching TRBD2 (5 bases). The germline V gene has CDR1 GTSNPN and CDR2 SVGIG (reference sequence). Trimming removed 1 base from V and 7 bases from J, with 13 bases in between. This CDR3 region has 14 residues. CDR3 loop: CAWSGVVAGGELFF. CDR3 in DNA: TGTGCCTGGAGTGGGGTAGTGGCGGGCGGGGAGCTGTTTTTT.

V is TRBV25-1 and J is TRBJ2-3; tentatively, D is TRBD2 (6 bases). Per germline, CDR1 MGHDK and CDR2 SYGVNS. Trimming shortened V by 6 bases and J by 1 base, and 11 bases separated the two germline ends. The CDR3 loop spans 14 amino acids. CDR3 amino acids: CASSRGWGTDTQYF. The CDR3 nucleotides read TGTGCCAGCAGCCGGGGGTGGGGCACAGATACGCAGTATTTT.